Listed here is a single T cell receptor (beta chain). This sample was taken from a study of CD8 T cells in Susac syndrome. Study-wide context: When blood was drawn, the patients with Susac syndrome were therapy-naive, on corticosteroids, or on intravenous immunoglobulin alone.

Losses at the gene ends were 5 bases for V and 4 bases for J; bases not matched to a gene: 0. The CDR3 runs 14 residues. Germline lookup yields CDR1 PRHDT and CDR2 FYEKMQ (reference sequence). Reverse transcription of about 0.45 to 1 ug RNA was performed with random hexamers. Across 54 Vbeta and 13 Jbeta, TCR beta CDR3 was amplified with immunoSEQ multiplex PCR. Using its own MiXCR run on the immunoSEQ multiplex PCR reads, TCRdb lists one record per CDR3 protein. The data contain approximately 74,000 distinct CDR3 sequences, around 94% of them singletons. Sequenced sample: CD8+ T cells from PBMCs. This clonotype was sampled from a human donor with Susac syndrome. The chain employs TRBV13 and TRBJ2-7; 15 nucleotides match TRBD2. The CDR3 bases are TGTGCCAGCAGCGGGACTAGCGGGAGGTACGAGCAGTACTTC. Translated: CASSGTSGRYEQYF. Full variable domain (outside the CDR3, taken from reference TRBV13 and TRBJ2-7): AAGVIQSPRHLIKEKRETATLKCYPIPRHDTVYWYQQGPGQDPQFLISFYEKMQSDKGSIPDRFSAQQFSDYHSELNMSSLELGDSALYFCASSGTSGRYEQYFGPGTRLTVT.